Presented here are 26 T cell receptor beta chains from one specimen sequenced in a study of early T cells in non-severe SARS-CoV-2 infection. TCRdb re-called the 5' RACE reads through MiXCR, storing one row per CDR3 protein. The sample yields around 70,000 distinct CDR3 sequences, around 15% seen once. Material for sequencing was whole blood. These receptors were collected from an adult who was a healthcare worker with PCR-confirmed SARS-CoV-2 infection or an uninfected control (not recorded which).

A few counts support this clonotype. The V gene is TRBV7-2, the J gene TRBJ2-7; D is possibly TRBD1 (6 bases). Trimming shortened V by 4 bases and J by 6 bases, and 13 bases separated the two germline ends. Germline V gene data show CDR1 as SGHTA and CDR2 as FQGNSA. The CDR3 consists of 13 residues. The DNA for the CDR3 is TGTGCCAGCAGCTCACACAGGGCCGGCGAGCAGTACTTC. This sequence encodes CASSSHRAGEQYF.

The chain carries TRBV20-1 and TRBJ1-6; 12 bases fit TRBD1. Germline CDR1 is DFQATT and CDR2 is SNEGSKA (reference sequence). After removal of 3 bases from V and 9 bases from J, the junction contained 6 bases not matched to a gene. This CDR3 has 15 amino acids. The CDR3 DNA is TGCAGTGCTAGGGGACAGGGGGCAGGCGGTTCACCCCTCCACTTT. This codes for CSARGQGAGGSPLHF.

Concerning this clonotype itself: This may stem from a read error, because a much larger clone lies one nucleotide away. V and J are TRBV20-1 and TRBJ1-5; D perhaps matches TRBD1 (6 bases). The CDR3 is made up of 13 amino acids. V shed 2 bases and J shed 8 bases, with 13 bases lying between them. From germline, CDR1 is DFQATT and CDR2 SNEGSKA (reference sequence). The CDR3 region is CSARPAGAEPQHF. The CDR3 DNA reads as TGCAGTGCTAGACCAGCAGGGGCAGAGCCCCAGCATTTT.

The chain employs TRBV29-1 and TRBJ1-3, with D hard to call. Germline V lookup: CDR1 SQVTM, CDR2 ANQGSEA. The CDR3 extends over 13 amino acids. V was clipped by 4 bases and J by 0 bases, with 7 bases between them. This CDR3 reads CSVGPSSGNTIYF. The DNA for the CDR3 is TGCAGCGTTGGGCCATCCTCTGGAAACACCATATATTTT.

This clonotype occurred many times. V and J are TRBV20-1 and TRBJ2-7; 8 bases are a match to TRBD1. CDR1 and CDR2 (germline): DFQATT, SNEGSKA (reference sequence). The CDR3 loop spans 12 amino acids. The V gene end was trimmed by 2 bases and the J gene end by 7 bases; junction bases not matched to a gene: 4. The CDR3 spells CSARQGAWEQYF. The CDR3 DNA reads as TGCAGTGCTAGACAGGGGGCTTGGGAGCAGTACTTC.

DNA for the CDR3: TGTGCCAGCAGCCAAGACATAGCGGGGGTCTACAATGAGCAGTTCTTC. This codes for CASSQDIAGVYNEQFF. The chain recombines TRBV3-1 with TRBJ2-1; 9 positions match TRBD2. Trimming took 0 bases from V and 3 from J; bases not matched to a gene: 3. Germline V gives CDR1 LGHDT, CDR2 YNNKEL (reference sequence). The CDR3 covers 16 residues.

V and J are TRBV10-3 and TRBJ1-5; D is possibly TRBD1 (5 bases). This CDR3 is built from 15 residues. CDR1 and CDR2 (germline): ENHRY, SYGVKD. V lost 5 bases and J lost 5, with 16 bases in between. The CDR3 protein is CAISQPGGGDQPQHF. The CDR3 DNA is TGTGCCATCAGTCAGCCCGGGGGAGGCGATCAGCCCCAGCATTTT.

The CDR3 sequence: CASSLSRGIGYEQYF. The CDR3 DNA sequence: TGTGCCAGCAGTTTAAGCCGGGGGATTGGGTACGAGCAGTACTTC. The J gene is TRBJ2-7, the V gene TRBV28; a weak D match, TRBD2 (6 bases). Between the trimmed V and J ends, which lost 2 bases and 4 bases, there was a span of 15 bases. The V gene's germline CDR1 is MDHEN and CDR2 SYDVKM. This CDR3 contains 15 residues.

This clonotype has ten or more counts. The chain couples TRBV6-5 to TRBJ1-6; a weak D match, TRBD1 (6 bases). This CDR3 comprises 17 residues. V dropped 4 bases and J dropped 5 bases, with 18 bases sitting between them. The germline CDR1 and CDR2 sequences are MNHEY and SVGAGI. The CDR3 loop is CASSFGFGQFDNSPLHF. The CDR3, as DNA: TGTGCCAGCAGTTTCGGCTTCGGACAGTTCGATAATTCACCCCTCCACTTT.

This clonotype was observed at least ten times. The V gene is TRBV28, the J gene TRBJ2-6, with 11 bases fitting TRBD1. The ends lost 5 bases at V and 0 bases at J; junction bases unmatched: 3. Germline assignment: CDR1 MDHEN and CDR2 SYDVKM. The CDR3 loop spans 17 amino acids. CDR3 loop: CASSPGTGGSGANVLTF. CDR3 in DNA: TGTGCCAGCAGTCCCGGGACAGGGGGCTCTGGGGCCAACGTCCTGACTTTC.

This clonotype was counted only a few times. This rearrangement joins TRBV5-5 to TRBJ2-7; 12 nucleotides agree with TRBD1. The J segment lost 5 bases and the V segment lost 4 bases, leaving 4 bases of the junction unmatched. This CDR3 has 14 amino acids. CDR1 is SGHKS and CDR2 is YYEKEE in the germline V gene (reference sequence). CDR3 bases: TGTGCCAGCAGCCTGGGACAGGGGGCAAACGAGCAGTACTTC. As protein: CASSLGQGANEQYF. Full variable domain (missing parts from reference TRBV5-5 and TRBJ2-7): DAGVTQSPTHLIKTRGQQVTLRCSPISGHKSVSWYQQVLGQGPQFIFQYYEKEERGRGNFPDRFSARQFPNYSSELNVNALLLGDSALYLCASSLGQGANEQYFGPGTRLTVT.

This clonotype appeared a few times. J is TRBJ2-7 and V is TRBV15, with 12 bases identical to TRBD1. The CDR3 runs 13 residues. V shed 9 bases and J 7 bases; nucleotides not matched to a gene: 7. From germline, CDR1 is LNHNV and CDR2 YYDKDF (reference sequence). CDR3 DNA sequence: TGTGCCACTAACCGGGACAGGGGGCTAGAGCAGTACTTC. This translates into CATNRDRGLEQYF.

The chain is built from TRBV24-1 and TRBJ2-3; TRBD1 matches at 9 bases. This CDR3 spans 16 amino acids. Germline V lookup: CDR1 KGHDR, CDR2 SFDVKD. The trim removed 5 bases at V and 1 base at J, leaving 6 bases unmatched. This chain's CDR3 is CATSVTGQGRTDTQYF. The CDR3 nucleotides are TGTGCCACCAGTGTTACGGGACAGGGACGCACAGATACGCAGTATTTT.

The genes are TRBV4-1 and TRBJ2-3; D may be TRBD2 (5 bases). This CDR3 spans 17 amino acids. V lost 0 bases to trimming and J lost 1 base, with 14 bases between them. CDR1 is MGHRA and CDR2 is YSYEKL in the germline V gene. CDR3 sequence: CASSQDGGGRRTDTQYF. The CDR3 DNA is TGCGCCAGCAGCCAAGATGGAGGTGGCCGCCGCACAGATACGCAGTATTTT.

The chain has TRBV20-1 and TRBJ1-1, with 8 bases that match TRBD1. V lost 7 bases, J lost 5 bases, and 6 bases stayed unmatched. The CDR3 loop spans 12 amino acids. Germline lookup yields CDR1 DFQATT and CDR2 SNEGSKA (reference sequence). The CDR3, as DNA: TGCAGTGTAAGGACAGGGCTTACTGAAGCTTTCTTT. Residues: CSVRTGLTEAFF.

This chain uses TRBV20-1 with TRBJ1-5, with D tentatively TRBD1 (6 bases). Per germline, CDR1 DFQATT and CDR2 SNEGSKA (reference sequence). Trimming removed 2 bases from V and 1 base from J, with 12 bases in between. The CDR3 length is 15 residues. The CDR3 sequence: CSARQGWQSNQPQHF. CDR3 coding DNA: TGCAGTGCTAGACAGGGGTGGCAGAGCAATCAGCCCCAGCATTTT.

This clonotype has more than one count but fewer than ten. The V gene is TRBV12-3 or TRBV12-4, the J gene TRBJ2-2; D is tentatively TRBD1 or TRBD2 (5 bases each). The CDR3 has 15 residues. V lost 7 bases and J 3 bases, leaving 15 bases between the germline ends. The CDR3 protein is CASIPGTLDTGELFF. The CDR3 nucleotides are TGTGCCAGCATTCCCGGGACCCTTGACACCGGGGAGCTGTTTTTT.

This clonotype was seen repeatedly, ten times or more. This chain joins TRBV20-1 and TRBJ1-5, with a weak D call TRBD1 (5 bases). Germline values: CDR1 DFQATT, CDR2 SNEGSKA (reference sequence). V shed 1 base and J shed 4 bases, with 11 bases lying between them. CDR3 length: 14 amino acids. The CDR3 is CSARGGAGNQPQHF. CDR3 DNA: TGCAGTGCTAGAGGTGGGGCAGGGAATCAGCCCCAGCATTTT.

Ten or more counts support this clonotype. The genes are TRBV10-1 and TRBJ1-3; D uncertain. The CDR3 contains 14 residues. CDR1 and CDR2 from the germline V gene are WNHNN and SYGVQD (reference sequence). Between the trimmed V and J ends, which lost 0 bases and 3 bases, there was a span of 6 bases. CDR3 sequence (DNA): TGCGCCAGCAGTGAGTCGAATATTGGAAACACCATATATTTT. Translated: CASSESNIGNTIYF.

This sequence joins TRBV12-3 or TRBV12-4 and TRBJ2-7, with D unclear. Trimming removed 5 bases from V and 6 bases from J, with 17 bases in between. CDR3 size: 14 residues. CDR3: CASSRAASVGEQYF. DNA for the CDR3: TGTGCCAGCAGTCGCGCGGCCTCGGTCGGCGAGCAGTACTTC.

This clonotype was seen at least ten times. V and J are TRBV10-2 and TRBJ2-7, with 7 bases that match TRBD1. The germline V gene has CDR1 WSHSY and CDR2 SAAADI. This CDR3 contains 13 residues. J was trimmed by 10 bases and V by 2 bases; bases with no gene match: 8. The CDR3 region is CASSEPGTEAQYF. The CDR3 region has the DNA TGCGCCAGCAGTGAGCCCGGGACAGAAGCTCAGTACTTC.

This clonotype has only a few counts. The CDR3 region is CASSGGLAGSSYNEQFF. As DNA, the CDR3 is TGTGCCAGCAGTGGGGGACTAGCGGGGAGCTCCTACAATGAGCAGTTCTTC. This chain joins TRBV2 and TRBJ2-1; TRBD2 agrees at 13 bases. CDR1 and CDR2 (germline): SNHLY, FYNNEI. The CDR3 totals 17 residues. Trimming took 4 bases from V and 0 from J; bases not matched to a gene: 3.

This chain connects TRBV5-1 to TRBJ1-2; possibly TRBD1 for D (5 bases). The CDR3 consists of 16 residues. CDR1 and CDR2 from the germline V gene are SGHRS and YFSETQ. The germline V and J ends were trimmed by 0 bases and 7 bases, with 19 bases remaining between them. CDR3 residues: CASSLGLRQTPGGYTF. CDR3 nucleotide sequence: TGCGCCAGCAGCTTGGGCCTTCGACAGACCCCGGGTGGCTACACCTTC.

This clonotype was detected a few times. The chain joins TRBV7-2 to TRBJ2-5; TRBD2 matches 8 bases. This CDR3 has 12 residues. CDR1 is SGHTA and CDR2 is FQGNSA in the germline V gene. The ends lost 10 bases at V and 4 bases at J; junction bases unmatched: 5. The CDR3, as DNA: TGTGCCACCCGGGGGGGCGTAGAGACCCAGTACTTC. This translates into CATRGGVETQYF. The full variable domain, in which reference TRBV7-2 and TRBJ2-5 provide the parts outside the CDR3, is GAGVSQSPSNKVTEKGKDVELRCDPISGHTALYWYRQSLGQGLEFLIYFQGNSAPDKSGLPSDRFSAERTGGSVSTLTIQRTQQEDSAVYLCATRGGVETQYFGPGTRLLVL.

The table lists this clonotype with many counts. The chain has TRBV24-1 and TRBJ2-5, with 7 bases that match TRBD1. Per the germline V gene, CDR1 is KGHDR and CDR2 is SFDVKD. This CDR3 comprises 12 residues. V trimming: 9 bases; J trimming: 3 bases; junction bases outside the gene matches: 3. CDR3 amino acids: CATRDRKETQYF. Written as DNA, the CDR3 is TGTGCCACCCGGGACAGAAAAGAGACCCAGTACTTC.

This clonotype was counted only a few times. CDR3 residues: CSVEDLQSSEQFF. The CDR3 DNA reads as TGCAGCGTTGAAGATCTGCAGAGTTCAGAGCAGTTCTTC. The chain recombines TRBV29-1 with TRBJ2-1; D gene unclear. Germline CDR1 SQVTM, CDR2 ANQGSEA. Deletions cut 0 bases from V and 10 bases from J, with 13 bases between. The CDR3 contains 13 residues.